This paragraph covers one TCR beta chain sequence. All CD4+ cells other than CD45RA+CCR7+CD95- naive cells were sorted as memory, over 95% pure. Blood from healthy donors was obtained in Switzerland from donation centers. Profiled with immunoSEQ multiplex PCR; TCRdb holds only in-frame clones, not every one. The table includes tens of thousands of clones, approximately 80% detected once. This record comes from a study of human CD4 T cells and Enterobacteriaceae. This clonotype was sampled from a human donor in good health. The specimen was memory CD4+ T cells from blood.

CDR3 sequence (DNA): TGTGCCAGCAGTCTAGGGACTAGCTCCTACAATGAGCAGTTCTTC. Residues: CASSLGTSSYNEQFF. The chain recombines TRBV28 with TRBJ2-1, with 8 bases matching TRBD2. V lost 5 bases and J lost 0; bases outside the gene matches: 3. The CDR3 consists of 15 residues. Per germline, CDR1 MDHEN and CDR2 SYDVKM.